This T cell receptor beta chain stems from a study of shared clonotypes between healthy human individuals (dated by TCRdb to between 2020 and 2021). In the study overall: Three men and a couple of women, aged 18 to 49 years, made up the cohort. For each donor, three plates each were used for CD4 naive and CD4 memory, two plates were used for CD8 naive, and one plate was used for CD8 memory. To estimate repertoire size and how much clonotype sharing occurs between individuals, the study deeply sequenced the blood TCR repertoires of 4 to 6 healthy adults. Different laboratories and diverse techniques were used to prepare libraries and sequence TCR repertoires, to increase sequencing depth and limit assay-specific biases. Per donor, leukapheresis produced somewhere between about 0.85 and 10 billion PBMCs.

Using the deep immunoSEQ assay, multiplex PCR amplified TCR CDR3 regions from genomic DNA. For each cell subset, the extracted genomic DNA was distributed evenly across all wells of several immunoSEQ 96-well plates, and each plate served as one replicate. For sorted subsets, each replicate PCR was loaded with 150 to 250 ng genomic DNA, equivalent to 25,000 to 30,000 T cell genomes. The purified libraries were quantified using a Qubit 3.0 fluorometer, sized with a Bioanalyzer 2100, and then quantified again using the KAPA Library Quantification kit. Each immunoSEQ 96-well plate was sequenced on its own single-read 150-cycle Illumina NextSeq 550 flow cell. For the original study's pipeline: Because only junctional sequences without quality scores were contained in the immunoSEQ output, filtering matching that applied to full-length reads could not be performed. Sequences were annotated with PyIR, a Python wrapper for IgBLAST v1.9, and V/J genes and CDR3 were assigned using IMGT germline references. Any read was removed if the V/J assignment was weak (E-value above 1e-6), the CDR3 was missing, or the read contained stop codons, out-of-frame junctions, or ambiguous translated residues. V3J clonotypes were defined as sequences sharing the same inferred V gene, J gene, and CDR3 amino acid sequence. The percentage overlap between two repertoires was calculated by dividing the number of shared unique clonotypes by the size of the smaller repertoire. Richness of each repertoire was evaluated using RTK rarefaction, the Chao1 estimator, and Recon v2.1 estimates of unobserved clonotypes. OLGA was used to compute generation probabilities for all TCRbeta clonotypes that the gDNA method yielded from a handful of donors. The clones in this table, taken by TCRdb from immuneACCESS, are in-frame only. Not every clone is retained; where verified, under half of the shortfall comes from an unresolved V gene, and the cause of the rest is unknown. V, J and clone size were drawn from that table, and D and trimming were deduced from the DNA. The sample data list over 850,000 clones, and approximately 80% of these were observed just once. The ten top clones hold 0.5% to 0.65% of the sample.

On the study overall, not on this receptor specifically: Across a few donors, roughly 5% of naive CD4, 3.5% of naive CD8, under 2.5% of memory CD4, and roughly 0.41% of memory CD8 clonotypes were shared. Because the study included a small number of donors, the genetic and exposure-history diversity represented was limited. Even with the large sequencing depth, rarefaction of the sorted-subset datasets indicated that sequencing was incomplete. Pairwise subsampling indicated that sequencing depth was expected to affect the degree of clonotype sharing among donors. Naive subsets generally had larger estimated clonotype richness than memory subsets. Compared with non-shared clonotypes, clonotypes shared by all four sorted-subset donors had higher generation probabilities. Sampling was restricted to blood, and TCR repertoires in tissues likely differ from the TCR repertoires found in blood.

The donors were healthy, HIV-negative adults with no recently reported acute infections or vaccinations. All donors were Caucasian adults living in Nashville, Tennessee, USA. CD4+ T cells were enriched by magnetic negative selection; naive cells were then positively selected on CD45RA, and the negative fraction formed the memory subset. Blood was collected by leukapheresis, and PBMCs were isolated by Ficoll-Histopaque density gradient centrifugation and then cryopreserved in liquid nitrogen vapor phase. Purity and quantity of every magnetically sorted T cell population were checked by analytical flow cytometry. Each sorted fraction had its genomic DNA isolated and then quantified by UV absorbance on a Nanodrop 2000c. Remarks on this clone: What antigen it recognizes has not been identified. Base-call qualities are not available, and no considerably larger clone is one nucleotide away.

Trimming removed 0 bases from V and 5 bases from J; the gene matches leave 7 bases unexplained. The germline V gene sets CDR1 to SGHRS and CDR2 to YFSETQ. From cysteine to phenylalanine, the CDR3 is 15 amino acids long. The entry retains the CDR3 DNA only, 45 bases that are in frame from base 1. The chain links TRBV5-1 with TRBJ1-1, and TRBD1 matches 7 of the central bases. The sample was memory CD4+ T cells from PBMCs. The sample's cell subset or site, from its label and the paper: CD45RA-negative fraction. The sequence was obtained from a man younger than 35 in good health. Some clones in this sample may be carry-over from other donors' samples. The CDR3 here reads CASSLADRVGTEAFF. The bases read TGCGCCAGCAGCTTGGCCGACAGGGTGGGGACTGAAGCTTTCTTT.